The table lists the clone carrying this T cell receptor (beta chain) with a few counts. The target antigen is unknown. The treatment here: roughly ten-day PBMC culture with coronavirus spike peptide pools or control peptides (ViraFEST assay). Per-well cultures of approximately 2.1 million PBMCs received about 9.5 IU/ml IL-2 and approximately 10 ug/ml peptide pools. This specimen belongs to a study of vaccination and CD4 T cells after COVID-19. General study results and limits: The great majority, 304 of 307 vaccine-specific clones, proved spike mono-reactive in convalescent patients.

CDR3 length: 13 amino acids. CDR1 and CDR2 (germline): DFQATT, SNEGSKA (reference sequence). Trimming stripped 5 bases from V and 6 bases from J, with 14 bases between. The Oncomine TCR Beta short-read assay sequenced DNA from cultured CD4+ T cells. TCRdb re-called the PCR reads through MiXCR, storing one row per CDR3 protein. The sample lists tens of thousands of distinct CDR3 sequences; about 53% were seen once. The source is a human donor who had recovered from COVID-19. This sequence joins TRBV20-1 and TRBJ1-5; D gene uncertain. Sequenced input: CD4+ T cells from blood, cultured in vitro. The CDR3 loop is CSAPRGTGQPQHF. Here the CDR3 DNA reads TGCAGTGCTCCCCGGGGAACGGGTCAGCCCCAGCATTTT.